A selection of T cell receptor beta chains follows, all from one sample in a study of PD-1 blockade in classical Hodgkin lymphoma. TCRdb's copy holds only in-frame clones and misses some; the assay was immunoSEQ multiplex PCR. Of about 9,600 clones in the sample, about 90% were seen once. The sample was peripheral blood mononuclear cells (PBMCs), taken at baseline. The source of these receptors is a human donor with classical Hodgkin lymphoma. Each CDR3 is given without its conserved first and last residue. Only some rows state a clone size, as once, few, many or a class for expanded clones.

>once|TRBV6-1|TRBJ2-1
ASLVGVVFMV
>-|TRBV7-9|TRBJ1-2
ASSLGDRPSGYT
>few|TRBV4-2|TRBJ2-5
ASSQDTGTQY
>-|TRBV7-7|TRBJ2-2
ASSLGAGGHTGELF
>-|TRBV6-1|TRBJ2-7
ASSEAGGPEEQY
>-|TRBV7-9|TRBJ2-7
AAETSGSSYEQY
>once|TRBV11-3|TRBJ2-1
ASSAYFSGRVMQF
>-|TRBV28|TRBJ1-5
ASSLLGQPQH
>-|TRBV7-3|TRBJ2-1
ASSPGTSGRDYEQF
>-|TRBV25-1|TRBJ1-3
ASSEFRSATSGNTIY
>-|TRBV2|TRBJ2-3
ASKLDTQY
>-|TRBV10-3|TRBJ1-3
AISELDHISGNTIY
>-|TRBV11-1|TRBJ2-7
ASSPSGTSYEQY
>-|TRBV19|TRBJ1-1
ASSILPWTGRTEAF
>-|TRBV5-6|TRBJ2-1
ASTTLAGTGNEQF
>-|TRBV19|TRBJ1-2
ASSIITRQWAWYGYT
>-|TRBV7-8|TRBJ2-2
ASSGQGNTGELF
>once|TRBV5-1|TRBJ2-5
ASSLVGEETQY
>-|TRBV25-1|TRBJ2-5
ASSELGEEGTQY
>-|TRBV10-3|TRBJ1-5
AISERARGSNQPQH
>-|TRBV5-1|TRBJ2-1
ASSLGTGVSYNEQF
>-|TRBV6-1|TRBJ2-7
ASSEQTGSSYEQY
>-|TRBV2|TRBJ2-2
ASQRHTGELF
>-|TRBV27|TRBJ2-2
ASSLQFGRASGELF
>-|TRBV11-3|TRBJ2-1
ASSLRKQAGLSSYNEQF
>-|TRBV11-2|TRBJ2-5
ASSPSEGRIGTQY
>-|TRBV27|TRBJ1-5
ASSFLNQPQH
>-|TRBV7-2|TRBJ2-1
ASSRRGSMRQF
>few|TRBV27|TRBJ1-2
ASSTFRGQLNYGYT
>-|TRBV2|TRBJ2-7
ASTGGLYSGSPYEQY
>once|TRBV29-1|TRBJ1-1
SVAGQLIMNTEAF
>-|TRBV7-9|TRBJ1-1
ASSLRDRNTEAF
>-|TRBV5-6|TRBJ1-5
ASTRSQLNQPQH
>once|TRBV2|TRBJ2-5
ASTVDREGTQY
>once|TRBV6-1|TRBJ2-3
ASSGVAVIDTQY
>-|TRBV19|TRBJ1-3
ASSIGGGPGTTIY
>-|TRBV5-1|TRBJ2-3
ASSPGLAGGLNTQY
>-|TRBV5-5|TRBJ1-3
ASSLLVGPDSGNTIY
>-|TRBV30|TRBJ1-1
AWSVLRDYTEAF
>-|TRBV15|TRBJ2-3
ATSRDKDADTQY
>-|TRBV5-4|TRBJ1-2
ASSLERGRSNYGYT
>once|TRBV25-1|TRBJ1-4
ASSDHRDSYEKLF
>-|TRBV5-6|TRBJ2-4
ASSYLRGNRTAKNIQY
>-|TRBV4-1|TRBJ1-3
ASSQVDMGFPRGNTIY
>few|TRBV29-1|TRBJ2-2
SSELSSGSRAGELF
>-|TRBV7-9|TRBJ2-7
ASSLFPGNSYEQY
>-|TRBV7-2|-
ASSHSGRGYEQY
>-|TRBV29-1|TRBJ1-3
SVEILRGNTIY
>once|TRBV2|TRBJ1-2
ASRTGTGGYGYT
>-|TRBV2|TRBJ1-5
ASSPAGGREAQH
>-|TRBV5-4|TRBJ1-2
ANSMEGTGVNYGYT
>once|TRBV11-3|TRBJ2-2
ASSRLAGGTGELF